The 29 T cell receptor beta chains below come from one sample, sequenced in a study of blood T cell repertoires in COVID-19. Sequencing used immunoSEQ multiplex PCR; TCRdb keeps in-frame clones, though not all of them. Among about 190,000 clones listed, 70% to 85% were seen once. Sequences were obtained from PBMCs or T cells enriched from blood (not recorded which). The source is a woman aged 30 to 39 who had recovered from COVID-19.

The chain joins TRBV28 to TRBJ1-1, with D perhaps TRBD1 (5 bases). V was pared by 3 bases and J by 5 bases, with 13 bases between. The CDR3 contains 14 residues. Germline CDR1 is MDHEN and CDR2 is SYDVKM. The CDR3 coding sequence is TGTGCCAGCAGTTTGGCGGGGCTGGGGACTGAAGCTTTCTTT. This encodes CASSLAGLGTEAFF.

The V gene is TRBV19, the J gene TRBJ2-3, with 9 nucleotides matching TRBD1. The CDR3 spans 16 residues. V lost 4 bases to trimming and J lost 0 bases; unmatched junction nucleotides: 5. Per germline, CDR1 LNHDA and CDR2 SQIVND (reference sequence). Written as DNA, the CDR3 is TGTGCCAGTAGTACCAGACAGGGGGTAAGCACAGATACGCAGTATTTT. Amino acid sequence: CASSTRQGVSTDTQYF.

The genes are TRBV7-9 and TRBJ2-4, with D hard to call. CDR1 and CDR2 (germline): SEHNR, FQNEAQ (reference sequence). The CDR3 is 14 amino acids. With 1 base removed from V and 0 bases from J, the gap between germline ends came to 4 bases. The CDR3 is CASSLELAKNIQYF. In DNA, the CDR3 is TGTGCCAGCAGCTTAGAACTAGCCAAAAACATTCAGTACTTC.

This clone was picked up many times. The CDR3: CASRRDSGGYGYTF. CDR3 coding DNA: TGTGCCAGCAGGCGGGACTCTGGGGGCTATGGCTACACCTTC. The rearrangement joins TRBV6-5 to TRBJ1-2, with D perhaps matching TRBD1 (5 bases). Germline V gene data show CDR1 as MNHEY and CDR2 as SVGAGI. V lost 6 bases, J lost 4 bases, and 15 bases lay in between. This CDR3 is 14 amino acids long.

The rearrangement links TRBV2 to TRBJ1-1, with D possibly TRBD1 on 5 matching bases. The CDR3 runs to 13 residues. V lost 6 bases, J lost 7 bases, and 15 bases lay in between. CDR1 and CDR2 from the germline V gene are SNHLY and FYNNEI. The CDR3 loop reads CASSTGLGVEAFF. As DNA, the CDR3 is TGTGCCAGCAGCACAGGTTTGGGCGTTGAAGCTTTCTTT.

This clone was counted a single time. The chain uses TRBV3-1 (or the pseudogene TRBV3-2) and TRBJ1-4, with unresolved D. The V end lost 4 bases, the J end lost 3 bases, and 9 bases lay between the germline ends. The CDR3 runs 14 residues. Germline CDR1 reads LGHDT; CDR2 reads YNNKEL (reference sequence). CDR3 region: CASSLRVSNEKLFF. CDR3 coding DNA: TGTGCCAGCAGCCTTCGGGTGTCTAATGAAAAACTGTTTTTT.

This rearrangement joins TRBV5-1 to TRBJ2-1; D is unresolved. There are 15 residues in the CDR3. Per germline, CDR1 SGHRS and CDR2 YFSETQ. Trimming took 0 bases from V and 1 from J, leaving 8 bases between them. The chain's CDR3 is CASSLGDISYNEQFF. CDR3 bases: TGCGCCAGCAGCTTGGGTGACATATCCTACAATGAGCAGTTCTTC.

The V call is TRBV7-9, the J call TRBJ2-7, with TRBD1 matching over 7 bases. The ends lost 5 bases at V and 6 bases at J; junction bases unmatched: 4. The CDR3 is 12 residues long. CDR1 and CDR2 (germline): SEHNR, FQNEAQ (reference sequence). The chain's CDR3 is CASSTDRAEQYF. CDR3 nucleotide sequence: TGTGCCAGCAGCACCGACAGGGCCGAGCAGTACTTC.

The J gene is TRBJ1-1, the V gene TRBV28; D call uncertain. The CDR3 contains 14 residues. Germline values: CDR1 MDHEN, CDR2 SYDVKM. V shed 4 bases and J shed 0 bases, with 9 bases lying between them. This chain's CDR3 is CASSSAGLNTEAFF. The CDR3 DNA reads as TGTGCCAGCAGTTCTGCAGGCCTGAACACTGAAGCTTTCTTT.

The chain employs TRBV5-1 and TRBJ2-6, with D possibly TRBD2 on 7 matching bases. This CDR3 is built from 19 residues. The V and J ends lost 4 bases and 1 base respectively, with 21 bases between them. Germline loops: CDR1 SGHRS, CDR2 YFSETQ. CDR3 bases: TGCGCCAGCAGCCCTCGGGGGGCCTCAAGGGCTTCTGGGGCCAACGTCCTGACTTTC. Translated: CASSPRGASRASGANVLTF.

This rearrangement joins TRBV15 to TRBJ1-4, with a weak D call TRBD1 (5 bases). V lost 0 bases, J lost 0 bases, and 8 bases lay in between. The CDR3 runs to 16 residues. The V gene's germline CDR1 is LNHNV and CDR2 YYDKDF (reference sequence). In nucleotides, the CDR3 is TGTGCCACCAGCAGAGATGTAGGGGCAACTAATGAAAAACTGTTTTTT. Amino acid sequence: CATSRDVGATNEKLFF.

The CDR3 spells CASSRGPDSNTQYF. CDR3 bases: TGTGCCAGCAGCCGAGGGCCTGATAGCAATACGCAGTATTTT. The V gene is TRBV5-6, the J gene TRBJ2-3, with D possibly matching TRBD2 (5 bases). Trimming shortened V by 4 bases and J by 7 bases, and 16 bases separated the two germline ends. This CDR3 has 14 amino acids. Germline V lookup: CDR1 SGHDT, CDR2 YYEEEE.

The J gene is TRBJ2-7, the V gene TRBV5-4; 7 positions match TRBD2. Germline CDR1 SGHNT, CDR2 YYREEE (reference sequence). This CDR3 has 15 amino acids. The J segment lost 0 bases and the V segment lost 2 bases, leaving 5 bases of the junction unmatched. CDR3 bases: TGTGCCAGCAGCTTTGGCGGGAGCTACTCCTACGAGCAGTACTTC. It codes for CASSFGGSYSYEQYF.

This sequence joins TRBV12-3 or TRBV12-4 and TRBJ2-7, with D perhaps matching TRBD1 (5 bases). Between the trimmed V and J ends, which lost 5 bases and 3 bases, there was a span of 11 bases. The CDR3 has 13 amino acids. CDR3 in amino acids: CASSLLQGYEQYV. DNA for the CDR3: TGTGCCAGCAGTCTTCTCCAGGGCTACGAGCAGTACGTC.

The chain uses TRBV5-6 and TRBJ2-3; TRBD2 is a possible D gene (6 bases). The V end was cut by 4 bases, the J end by 1 base, with 19 bases between. Per the germline V gene, CDR1 is SGHDT and CDR2 is YYEEEE. This CDR3 region has 17 residues. The CDR3 loop is CASSRLASGVGTDTQYF. Here the CDR3 DNA reads TGTGCCAGCAGCCGTTTGGCCTCGGGGGTGGGCACAGATACGCAGTATTTT.

The V gene is TRBV2, the J gene TRBJ1-6; possibly TRBD1 for D (5 bases). Germline CDR1 SNHLY, CDR2 FYNNEI. This CDR3 spans 15 amino acids. Trimming took 4 bases from V and 7 from J, leaving 14 bases between them. CDR3 in amino acids: CASSVIDSLNSPLHF. The CDR3 region has the DNA TGTGCCAGCAGTGTCATCGACAGTCTGAATTCACCCCTCCACTTT.

The rearrangement links TRBV19 to TRBJ1-1; no reliable D call. V was pared by 1 base and J by 4 bases, with 10 bases between. This CDR3 is built from 14 residues. The germline V gene encodes CDR1 LNHDA and CDR2 SQIVND (reference sequence). The CDR3 protein is CASSIVLFSTEAFF. The CDR3 region has the DNA TGTGCCAGTAGTATAGTTCTTTTCAGCACTGAAGCTTTCTTT.

The chain combines TRBV6-5 with TRBJ1-2; TRBD1 matches at 7 bases. Germline values: CDR1 MNHEY, CDR2 SVGAGI. This CDR3 comprises 15 residues. The trim removed 6 bases at V and 4 bases at J, leaving 11 bases unmatched. The DNA of the CDR3 is TGTGCCAGCAGGTCCGACAGGGTCGGTACCTATGGCTACACCTTC. It yields the protein CASRSDRVGTYGYTF.

CDR3 protein: CASSPAGGSGNTIYF. CDR3 sequence (DNA): TGTGCCAGCAGCCCCGCGGGGGGATCTGGAAACACCATATATTTT. The chain joins TRBV9 to TRBJ1-3, with a possible D match to TRBD1 (5 bases). The CDR3 loop spans 15 amino acids. Trimming left V 4 bases short and J 1 base short, with 12 bases between. Germline CDR1 is SGDLS and CDR2 is YYNGEE.

V is TRBV2 and J is TRBJ1-5; 10 nucleotides line up with TRBD1. Per germline, CDR1 SNHLY and CDR2 FYNNEI. V lost 7 bases and J lost 9; bases outside the gene matches: 12. The CDR3 has 15 residues. The DNA of the CDR3 is TGTGCCAGCACCCCCTCGACAGGGGGCTTATCGCCCCAGCATTTT. Protein: CASTPSTGGLSPQHF.

The rearrangement uses TRBV7-9 and TRBJ2-5; D perhaps matches TRBD2 (5 bases). The CDR3 runs 12 residues. V was clipped by 2 bases and J by 13 bases, with 14 bases between them. Germline lookup yields CDR1 SEHNR and CDR2 FQNEAQ (reference sequence). This CDR3 reads CASSLWLASLYF. Written as DNA, the CDR3 is TGTGCCAGCAGCTTATGGCTAGCTAGTTTGTACTTC.

V gene TRBV28 combines with J gene TRBJ1-6; TRBD1 agrees at 12 bases. The CDR3 has 17 amino acids. Trimming cost V 7 bases and J 7 bases; bases outside gene matches: 11. From germline, CDR1 is MDHEN and CDR2 SYDVKM. The CDR3 region has the DNA TGTGCCAGCAAAACACCCGGGACAGGGGGCGTGAATTCACCCCTCCACTTT. Its translation: CASKTPGTGGVNSPLHF.

The V call is TRBV5-1, the J call TRBJ1-1, with 12 bases lining up with TRBD1. The CDR3 loop spans 14 amino acids. V shed 7 bases, J shed 4 bases, and the junction held 5 bases outside the gene matches. CDR1 is SGHRS, CDR2 YFSETQ, per germline. The CDR3 protein is CASGRGQGATEAFF. CDR3 in DNA: TGCGCCAGCGGAAGGGGACAGGGGGCCACTGAAGCTTTCTTT.

There are a few counts of this clone. The chain couples TRBV9 to TRBJ2-3; no reliable D call. Looked up from germline, CDR1 is SGDLS and CDR2 is YYNGEE. CDR3 size: 15 residues. Trimming took off 0 bases at V and 5 bases at J, with 13 bases between the two ends. CDR3 in amino acids: CASSVEVQPEDTQYF. The CDR3 DNA reads TGTGCCAGCAGCGTAGAGGTACAGCCCGAAGATACGCAGTATTTT.

The chain employs TRBV18 and TRBJ2-2; 9 bases are a match to TRBD1. Per germline, CDR1 KGHSH and CDR2 LQKENI. V lost 3 bases, J lost 7 bases, and 6 bases stayed unmatched. The CDR3 extends over 15 amino acids. CDR3 nucleotide sequence: TGTGCCAGCTCACCGCTTGGACAGGGGATCGGGGAGCTGTTTTTT. It is translated as CASSPLGQGIGELFF.

This chain uses TRBV5-6 with TRBJ1-2; 9 bases are shared with TRBD1. V lost 1 base to trimming and J lost 4 bases; unmatched junction nucleotides: 5. Germline V CDR1 and CDR2: SGHDT, YYEEEE. The CDR3 spans 15 residues. The CDR3 DNA follows: TGTGCCAGCAGCTTGTCGGACAGGGGATTCTATGGCTACACCTTC. It yields the protein CASSLSDRGFYGYTF.

The CDR3 spells CATTGQGYTF. Written as DNA, the CDR3 is TGTGCCACGACTGGACAGGGCTACACCTTC. This sequence joins TRBV24-1 and TRBJ1-2, with TRBD1 as a possible D gene (6 bases). CDR3 length equals 10 residues. The V end lost 10 bases, the J end lost 8 bases, and 10 bases lay between the germline ends. In germline, CDR1 is KGHDR, CDR2 SFDVKD.

This CDR3 reads CASSLSRGSREAFF. CDR3 in DNA: TGTGCCAGCAGTTTATCGCGGGGTTCTCGTGAAGCTTTCTTT. The chain couples TRBV27 to TRBJ1-1; D not resolved. With 0 bases removed from V and 7 bases from J, the gap between germline ends came to 12 bases. Germline V gene sequence: CDR1 MNHEY, CDR2 SMNVEV (reference sequence). The length of the CDR3 is 14 residues.

CDR3 sequence: CASSTRTRGGGQPQHF. The CDR3 region has the DNA TGTGCCAGCAGTACCAGGACACGGGGGGGAGGGCAGCCCCAGCATTTT. The V gene is TRBV28, the J gene TRBJ1-5; tentatively, D is TRBD1 (5 bases). Germline loops: CDR1 MDHEN, CDR2 SYDVKM. The CDR3 length is 16 residues. Trimming shortened V by 5 bases and J by 7 bases, and 21 bases separated the two germline ends. The full variable domain, with the rest looked up from reference TRBV28 and TRBJ1-5, is DVKVTQSSRYLVKRTGEKVFLECVQDMDHENMFWYRQDPGLGLRLIYFSYDVKMKEKGDIPEGYSVSREKKERFSLILESASTNQTSMYLCASSTRTRGGGQPQHFGDGTRLSIL.